This T cell receptor beta chain was sequenced for a study of Graves' ophthalmopathy and Graves' hyperthyroidism. At the level of the study: Prior to any treatment, peripheral blood was collected at the time of initial diagnosis. Findings and caveats of the study: Sensitivity of about 90% and specificity of about 84% were achieved when a 13-signature model separated ophthalmopathy from stable hyperthyroidism. The model's ophthalmopathy progression predictions had about 69% sensitivity and 72.22% specificity.

Trimming left V 3 bases short and J 0 bases short, with 8 bases between. CDR3 length: 15 amino acids. Germline CDR1 is SGHAT and CDR2 is FQDESV (reference sequence). Amplification targeted the TCR beta CDR3 regions, with RNA transcripts as the source material. Second-round multiplex PCR followed a first-round RT-PCR using HTBI primers. TCRdb itself ran the multiplex PCR reads through MiXCR, one entry per CDR3 protein. The repertoire holds just over 400,000 distinct CDR3 sequences, with roughly 21% as singletons. This clonotype has ten or more counts. The antigen is unknown. Material: peripheral blood. The TCR was taken from a woman between 18 and 29 years old with stable Graves' hyperthyroidism. The rearrangement links TRBV11-1 to TRBJ2-2; D is undetermined. The CDR3 here is CASSLGTTNTGELFF. CDR3 DNA sequence: TGTGCCAGCAGCTTGGGTACTACGAACACCGGGGAGCTGTTTTTT.